This T cell receptor (beta chain) was obtained from a study of cytomegalovirus exposure and HLA in healthy donors. Whole-study findings and limits: By a later analysis, the bulk of CMV-associated TCR beta chains appeared HLA-restricted. Common viral pathogens were later found to be apparently linked to several of the most significant clusters. There were about 160 TCR beta chains listed as cytomegalovirus-associated.

Looked up from germline, CDR1 is LNHNV and CDR2 is YYDKDF (reference sequence). The V end was cut by 9 bases, the J end by 2 bases, with 11 bases between. This CDR3 contains 12 residues. PCR primers comprised 60 Vbeta and 13 Jbeta primers. Authors' processing steps: Later work found tens of millions of unique TCR beta chains, with about 10 million shared. Produced via immunoSEQ multiplex PCR; TCRdb's table is partial and in-frame only. V, J and clone size derive from that table, while D and trimming were established from the DNA sequence. Its clone listing holds about 140,000 clones. Points on this clone: Its antigen is unidentified.

The chain combines TRBV15 with TRBJ2-7, with D possibly being TRBD2 (6 bases). The specimen sequenced was PBMCs. This TCR came from a woman aged 18-30 years in good health and CMV-seronegative. The CDR3 nucleotides are TGTGCCACGGGGGGAAGTACCTACGAGCAGTACTTC. It codes for CATGGSTYEQYF.